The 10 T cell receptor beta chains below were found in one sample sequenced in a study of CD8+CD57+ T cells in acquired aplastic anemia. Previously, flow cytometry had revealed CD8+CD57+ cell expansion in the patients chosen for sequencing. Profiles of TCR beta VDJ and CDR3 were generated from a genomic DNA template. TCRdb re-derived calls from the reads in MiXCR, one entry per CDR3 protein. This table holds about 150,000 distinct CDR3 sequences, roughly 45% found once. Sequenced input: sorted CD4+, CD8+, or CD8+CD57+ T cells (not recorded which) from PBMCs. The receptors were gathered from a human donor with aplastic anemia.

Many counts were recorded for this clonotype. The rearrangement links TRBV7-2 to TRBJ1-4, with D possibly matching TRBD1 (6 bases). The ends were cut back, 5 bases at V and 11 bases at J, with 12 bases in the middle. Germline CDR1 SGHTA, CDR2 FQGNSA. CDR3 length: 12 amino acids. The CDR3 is CASSTGPNKLFF. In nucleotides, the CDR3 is TGTGCCAGCAGCACAGGGCCGAACAAACTGTTTTTT.

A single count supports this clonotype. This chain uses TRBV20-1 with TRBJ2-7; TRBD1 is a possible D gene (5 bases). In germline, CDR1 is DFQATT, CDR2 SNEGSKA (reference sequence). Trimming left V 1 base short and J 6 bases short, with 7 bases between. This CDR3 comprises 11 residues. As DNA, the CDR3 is TGCAGTGCTAGAGCAGGGATCGAGCAGTACTTC. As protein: CSARAGIEQYF.

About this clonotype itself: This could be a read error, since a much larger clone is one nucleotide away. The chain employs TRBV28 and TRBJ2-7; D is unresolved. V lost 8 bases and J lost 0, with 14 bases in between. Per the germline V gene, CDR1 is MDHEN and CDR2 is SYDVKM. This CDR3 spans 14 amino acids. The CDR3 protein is CASSTGWTSYEQYF. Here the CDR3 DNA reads TGTGCCAGCTCGACCGGGTGGACCTCCTACGAGCAGTACTTC.

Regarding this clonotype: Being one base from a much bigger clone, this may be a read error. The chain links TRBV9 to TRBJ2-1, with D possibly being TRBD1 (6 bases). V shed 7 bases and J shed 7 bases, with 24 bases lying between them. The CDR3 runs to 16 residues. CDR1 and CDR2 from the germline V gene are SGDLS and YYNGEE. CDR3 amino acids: CASGAEPRGTWNEQFF. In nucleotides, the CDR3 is TGTGCCAGCGGCGCCGAGCCGAGGGGGACCTGGAATGAGCAGTTCTTC.

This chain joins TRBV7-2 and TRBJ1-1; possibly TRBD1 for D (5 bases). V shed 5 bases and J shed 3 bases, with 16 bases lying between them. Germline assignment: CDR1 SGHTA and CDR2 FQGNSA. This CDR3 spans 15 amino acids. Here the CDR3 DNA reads TGTGCCAGCAGCCATAAGGTGGAAGGGGACACTGAAGCTTTCTTT. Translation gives CASSHKVEGDTEAFF.

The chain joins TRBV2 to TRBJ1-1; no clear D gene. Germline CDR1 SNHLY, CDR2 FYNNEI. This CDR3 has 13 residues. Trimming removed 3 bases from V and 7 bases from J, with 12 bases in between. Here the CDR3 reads CASSDVGSREAFF. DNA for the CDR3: TGTGCCAGCAGTGATGTGGGGTCCCGTGAAGCTTTCTTT.

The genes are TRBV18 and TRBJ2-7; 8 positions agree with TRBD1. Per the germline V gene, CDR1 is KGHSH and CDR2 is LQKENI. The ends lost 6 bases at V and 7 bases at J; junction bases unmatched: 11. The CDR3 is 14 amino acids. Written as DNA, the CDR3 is TGTGCCAGCTCCAGGACAGGGCCGGCGAGGGAGCAGTACTTC. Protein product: CASSRTGPAREQYF.

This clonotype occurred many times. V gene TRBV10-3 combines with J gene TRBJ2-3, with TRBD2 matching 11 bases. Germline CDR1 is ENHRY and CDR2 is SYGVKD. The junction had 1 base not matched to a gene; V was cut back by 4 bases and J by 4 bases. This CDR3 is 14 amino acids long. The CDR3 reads CAISGSGGADTQYF. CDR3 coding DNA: TGTGCCATCAGTGGTAGCGGGGGGGCAGATACGCAGTATTTT.

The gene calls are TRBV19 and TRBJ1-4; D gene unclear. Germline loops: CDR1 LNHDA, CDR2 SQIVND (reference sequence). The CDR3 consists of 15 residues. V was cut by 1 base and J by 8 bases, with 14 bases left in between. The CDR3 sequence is CASSIALGRAEKLFF. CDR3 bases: TGTGCCAGTAGTATAGCCCTTGGTAGGGCCGAAAAACTGTTTTTT.

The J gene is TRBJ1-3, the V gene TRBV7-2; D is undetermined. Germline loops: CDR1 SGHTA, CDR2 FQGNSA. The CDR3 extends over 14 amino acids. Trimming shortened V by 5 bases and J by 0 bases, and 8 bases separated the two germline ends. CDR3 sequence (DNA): TGTGCCAGCAGCGAGTCAACCTCTGGAAACACCATATATTTT. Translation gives CASSESTSGNTIYF.